The TCR beta chain described here comes from a study of cytomegalovirus exposure and HLA in healthy donors. Study as a whole: Of all 360 or so donors who were genotyped, around 82% belonged to the Caucasian-associated ancestry cluster.

PCR used 60 Vbeta primers and 13 Jbeta primers. Clones were sequenced by immunoSEQ multiplex PCR, and TCRdb holds only the in-frame ones, with some missing. Of approximately 120,000 clones in the sample, 75% to 85% were seen once. With regard to this clone: The antigen is unknown.

The study's findings and limits: Most TCR beta V segments were productive about 90% or about 30% of the time in an earlier analysis.

This clonotype originated in a man younger than 40 in good health and CMV-seropositive. Sequencing input: PBMCs.

The chain's CDR3 is CASSIGGGGFNTEAFF. The CDR3 DNA reads as TGTGCCAGCAGCATAGGGGGGGGAGGGTTCAACACTGAAGCTTTCTTT. The chain combines TRBV27 with TRBJ1-1, with D possibly matching TRBD1 (6 bases). V was trimmed by 6 bases and J by 2 bases, leaving 19 bases between them. Germline V gene sequence: CDR1 MNHEY, CDR2 SMNVEV (reference sequence). The CDR3 spans 16 residues.